The next 17 T cell receptor beta chains were all read from a single sample in a study of T cell responses to AZD1222 COVID-19 vaccine. Sequencing used immunoSEQ multiplex PCR; TCRdb keeps in-frame clones, though not all of them. The sample records some 130,000 clones, about nine tenths being singletons. Sequencing was performed on peripheral blood, taken on day 0 of AZD1222 vaccination. The receptor source for this set is an adult in good health.

The chain uses TRBV5-5 and TRBJ1-2; D is undetermined. The ends were cut back, 4 bases at V and 0 bases at J, with 7 bases in the middle. Germline loops: CDR1 SGHKS, CDR2 YYEKEE (reference sequence). The CDR3 has 13 amino acids. This CDR3 reads CASSADPNYGYTF. The CDR3 DNA reads as TGTGCCAGCAGCGCGGACCCTAACTATGGCTACACCTTC.

The rearrangement uses TRBV29-1 and TRBJ1-2; TRBD1 aligns across 10 bases. Germline V gene sequence: CDR1 SQVTM, CDR2 ANQGSEA. The CDR3 runs 13 residues. The V segment lost 3 bases and the J segment 4 bases; nucleotides outside the gene matches: 2. CDR3 DNA sequence: TGCAGCGTTGAGGGACAGGGGCCCTATGGCTACACCTTC. This translates into CSVEGQGPYGYTF.

The CDR3 loop is CASSLYAGLSGNTIYF. The CDR3 DNA reads as TGTGCCAGCAGCTTATACGCGGGCCTCTCTGGAAACACCATATATTTT. The chain recombines TRBV7-2 with TRBJ1-3; D is unresolved. The length of the CDR3 is 16 residues. Germline V gives CDR1 SGHTA, CDR2 FQGNSA. The V end was cut by 2 bases, the J end by 0 bases, with 11 bases between.

The V gene is TRBV18, the J gene TRBJ2-7; perhaps TRBD1 as D (6 bases). From germline, CDR1 is KGHSH and CDR2 LQKENI. The V gene lost 3 bases and the J gene lost 0 bases, with 12 bases spanning the gap. The CDR3 has 15 residues. CDR3 in amino acids: CASSPADRSSYEQYF. The CDR3 DNA follows: TGTGCCAGCTCACCGGCGGACAGAAGCTCCTACGAGCAGTACTTC. The complete variable domain, with remaining parts taken from reference TRBV18 and TRBJ2-7, reads NAGVMQNPRHLVRRRGQEARLRCSPMKGHSHVYWYRQLPEEGLKFMVYLQKENIIDESGMPKERFSAEFPKEGPSILRIQQVVRGDSAAYFCASSPADRSSYEQYFGPGTRLTVT.

The chain is built from TRBV12-3 or TRBV12-4 and TRBJ1-1; D not certain. The CDR3 sequence is 13 residues long. The V end was cut by 5 bases, the J end by 0 bases, with 7 bases between. Written as DNA, the CDR3 is TGTGCCAGCAGTCCTCAGATGAACACTGAAGCTTTCTTT. This codes for CASSPQMNTEAFF.

The gene calls are TRBV9 and TRBJ2-7; D possibly corresponds to TRBD2 (6 bases). The CDR3 totals 15 residues. Germline values: CDR1 SGDLS, CDR2 YYNGEE. With 2 bases removed from V and 3 bases from J, the gap between germline ends came to 15 bases. DNA for the CDR3: TGTGCCAGCAGCGTCGAGACTAGTGCGATCTACGAGCAGTACTTC. Residues: CASSVETSAIYEQYF.

The chain uses TRBV28 and TRBJ1-5; D perhaps matches TRBD1 (5 bases). V was shortened by 6 bases and J by 4 bases, with 16 bases between the two germline ends. The germline gives CDR1 MDHEN, CDR2 SYDVKM. This CDR3 is 15 amino acids long. CDR3 in amino acids: CASSSPGPNNQPQHF. CDR3 DNA sequence: TGTGCCAGCAGCTCTCCGGGACCGAATAATCAGCCCCAGCATTTT.

The chain's CDR3 is CASSYRRLESTEAFF. DNA for the CDR3: TGTGCCAGCAGTTACAGGCGGCTTGAGAGCACTGAAGCTTTCTTT. The V and J genes are TRBV6-5 and TRBJ1-1; unclear D gene. This CDR3 has 15 residues. Looked up from germline, CDR1 is MNHEY and CDR2 is SVGAGI. Trimming stripped 2 bases from V and 4 bases from J, with 14 bases between.

This clone was seen a few times. The chain recombines TRBV19 with TRBJ2-3; maybe TRBD1 (6 bases). Germline lookup yields CDR1 LNHDA and CDR2 SQIVND (reference sequence). The CDR3 is 15 amino acids. Trimming took 3 bases from V and 5 from J, leaving 15 bases between them. The CDR3, as DNA: TGTGCCAGTAGTATGAAGGGCCTCAGGGGAGATACGCAGTATTTT. Translating gives CASSMKGLRGDTQYF.

There are a few counts of this clone. The chain combines TRBV18 with TRBJ1-1; TRBD1 might be the D (5 bases). With 2 bases removed from V and 7 bases from J, the gap between germline ends came to 14 bases. The CDR3 loop spans 14 amino acids. The germline V gene has CDR1 KGHSH and CDR2 LQKENI. The CDR3 nucleotides are TGTGCCAGCTCACCAAGCGGGGGGGAAATTGAAGCTTTCTTT. Its translation is CASSPSGGEIEAFF.

The rearrangement uses TRBV24-1 and TRBJ2-4; D is perhaps TRBD1 (6 bases). Germline-derived CDR1 and CDR2 are KGHDR and SFDVKD. The CDR3 loop spans 14 amino acids. The V end was cut by 9 bases, the J end by 1 base, with 12 bases between. Here the CDR3 DNA reads TGTGCCACCCAGGGGAAAGGGGCCAAAAACATTCAGTACTTC. Residues: CATQGKGAKNIQYF.

This sequence joins TRBV9 and TRBJ2-7; 8 bases fit TRBD1. The V gene's germline CDR1 is SGDLS and CDR2 YYNGEE. The ends lost 0 bases at V and 3 bases at J; junction bases unmatched: 5. The CDR3 sequence is 15 residues long. This chain's CDR3 is CASSVAGQGYYEQYF. The CDR3 DNA follows: TGTGCCAGCAGCGTAGCCGGACAGGGTTACTACGAGCAGTACTTC.

V and J are TRBV15 and TRBJ1-6; D is possibly TRBD1 (5 bases). Looked up from germline, CDR1 is LNHNV and CDR2 is YYDKDF (reference sequence). V lost 0 bases to trimming and J lost 17 bases, with 14 bases between them. The CDR3 covers 13 residues. The DNA of the CDR3 is TGTGCCACCAGCAGAGAAGGGACCAGAAGGGTCCACTTT. This encodes CATSREGTRRVHF.

J is TRBJ1-6 and V is TRBV19; D not certain. V was shortened by 3 bases and J by 7 bases, with 16 bases between the two germline ends. The CDR3 is 16 amino acids. The germline V gene has CDR1 LNHDA and CDR2 SQIVND (reference sequence). CDR3 DNA sequence: TGTGCCAGTAGTATGAGGGAAGGGCGCCCGAATTCACCCCTCCACTTT. It encodes CASSMREGRPNSPLHF. Using reference TRBV19 and TRBJ1-6 for the parts outside the CDR3, the full variable domain is DGGITQSPKYLFRKEGQNVTLSCEQNLNHDAMYWYRQDPGQGLRLIYYSQIVNDFQKGDIAEGYSVSREKKESFPLTVTSAQKNPTAFYLCASSMREGRPNSPLHFGNGTRLTVT.

V is TRBV7-2 and J is TRBJ1-3; 8 bases fit TRBD1. Germline values: CDR1 SGHTA, CDR2 FQGNSA. CDR3 size: 16 residues. The junction had 8 bases not matched to a gene; V was cut back by 5 bases and J by 2 bases. CDR3 nucleotide sequence: TGTGCCAGCAGCCCACGGACAGGGTATACTGGAAACACCATATATTTT. Its protein is CASSPRTGYTGNTIYF. Full variable domain (rest looked up from reference TRBV7-2 and TRBJ1-3): GAGVSQSPSNKVTEKGKDVELRCDPISGHTALYWYRQSLGQGLEFLIYFQGNSAPDKSGLPSDRFSAERTGGSVSTLTIQRTQQEDSAVYLCASSPRTGYTGNTIYFGEGSWLTVV.

The V gene is TRBV10-2, the J gene TRBJ1-3; D gene unclear. The germline CDR1 and CDR2 sequences are WSHSY and SAAADI. Trimming stripped 7 bases from V and 0 bases from J, with 13 bases between. There are 15 residues in the CDR3. This chain's CDR3 is CASMRWQNSGNTIYF. In DNA form, the CDR3 reads TGCGCCAGCATGAGGTGGCAGAACTCTGGAAACACCATATATTTT.

The genes are TRBV30 and TRBJ1-4; 10 nucleotides line up with TRBD1. CDR1 is GTSNPN, CDR2 SVGIG, per germline (reference sequence). The CDR3 extends over 13 amino acids. Trimming at V came to 8 bases and at J to 4 bases, leaving 4 bases not matched to a gene. The DNA of the CDR3 is TGTGCCGGACAGGGGGGAGGTAATGAAAAACTGTTTTTT. Translation gives CAGQGGGNEKLFF.